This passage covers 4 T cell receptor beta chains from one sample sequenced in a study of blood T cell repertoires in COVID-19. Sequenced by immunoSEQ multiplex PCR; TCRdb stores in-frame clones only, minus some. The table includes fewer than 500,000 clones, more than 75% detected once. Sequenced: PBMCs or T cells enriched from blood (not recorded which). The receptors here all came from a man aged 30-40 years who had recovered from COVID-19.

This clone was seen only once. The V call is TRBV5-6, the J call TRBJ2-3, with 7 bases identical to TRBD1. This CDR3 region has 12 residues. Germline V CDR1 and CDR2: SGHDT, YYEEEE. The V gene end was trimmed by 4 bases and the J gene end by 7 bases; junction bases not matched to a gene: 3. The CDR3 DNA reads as TGTGCCAGCAGCAGACAGGGTAATACGCAGTATTTT. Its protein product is CASSRQGNTQYF.

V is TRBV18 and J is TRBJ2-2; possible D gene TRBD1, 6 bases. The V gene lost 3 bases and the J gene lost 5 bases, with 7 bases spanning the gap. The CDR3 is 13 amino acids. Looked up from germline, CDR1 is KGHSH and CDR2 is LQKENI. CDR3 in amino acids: CASSPGQTGELFF. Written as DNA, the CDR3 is TGTGCCAGCTCACCCGGACAGACCGGGGAGCTGTTTTTT.

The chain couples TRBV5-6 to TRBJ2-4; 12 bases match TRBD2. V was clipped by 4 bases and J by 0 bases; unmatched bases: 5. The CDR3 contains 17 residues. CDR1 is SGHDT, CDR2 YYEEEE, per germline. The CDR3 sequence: CASSLRLAGVAKNIQYF. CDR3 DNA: TGTGCCAGCAGCCTTCGACTAGCGGGGGTAGCCAAAAACATTCAGTACTTC. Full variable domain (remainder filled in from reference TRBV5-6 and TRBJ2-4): DAGVTQSPTHLIKTRGQQVTLRCSPKSGHDTVSWYQQALGQGPQFIFQYYEEEERQRGNFPDRFSGHQFPNYSSELNVNALLLGDSALYLCASSLRLAGVAKNIQYFGAGTRLSVL.

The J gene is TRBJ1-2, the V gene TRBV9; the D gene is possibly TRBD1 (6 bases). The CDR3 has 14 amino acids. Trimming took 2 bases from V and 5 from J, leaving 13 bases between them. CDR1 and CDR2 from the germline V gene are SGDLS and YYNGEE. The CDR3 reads CASSVNQGPYGYTF. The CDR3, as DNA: TGTGCCAGCAGCGTGAACCAGGGGCCTTATGGCTACACCTTC.